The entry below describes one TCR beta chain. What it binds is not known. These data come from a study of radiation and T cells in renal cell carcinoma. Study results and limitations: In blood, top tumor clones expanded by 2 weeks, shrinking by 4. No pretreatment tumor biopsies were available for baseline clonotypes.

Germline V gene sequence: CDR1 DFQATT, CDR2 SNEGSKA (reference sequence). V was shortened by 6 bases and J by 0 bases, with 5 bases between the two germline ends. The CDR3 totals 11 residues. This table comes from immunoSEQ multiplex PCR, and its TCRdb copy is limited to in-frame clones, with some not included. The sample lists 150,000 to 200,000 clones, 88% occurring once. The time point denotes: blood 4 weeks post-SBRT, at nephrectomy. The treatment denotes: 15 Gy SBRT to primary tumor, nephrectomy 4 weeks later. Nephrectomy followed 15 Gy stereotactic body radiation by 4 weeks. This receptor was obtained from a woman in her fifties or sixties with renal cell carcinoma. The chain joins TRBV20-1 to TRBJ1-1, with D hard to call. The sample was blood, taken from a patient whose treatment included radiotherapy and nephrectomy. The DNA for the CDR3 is TGCAGTGCGGAGATGAACACTGAAGCTTTCTTT. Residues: CSAEMNTEAFF.